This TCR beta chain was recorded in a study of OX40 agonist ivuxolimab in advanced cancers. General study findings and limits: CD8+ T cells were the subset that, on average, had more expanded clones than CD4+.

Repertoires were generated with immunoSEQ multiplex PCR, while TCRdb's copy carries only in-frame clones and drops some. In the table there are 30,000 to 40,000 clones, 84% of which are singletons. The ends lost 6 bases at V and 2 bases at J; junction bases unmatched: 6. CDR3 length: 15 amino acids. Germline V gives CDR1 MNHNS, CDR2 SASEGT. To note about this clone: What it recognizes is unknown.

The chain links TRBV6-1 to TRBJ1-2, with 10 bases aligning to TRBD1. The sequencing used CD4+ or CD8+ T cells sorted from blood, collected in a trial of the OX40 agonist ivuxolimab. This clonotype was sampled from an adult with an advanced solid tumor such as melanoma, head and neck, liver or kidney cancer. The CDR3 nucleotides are TGTGCCAGCAGGGTCGGACAGGGGGTGAACTATGGCTACACCTTC. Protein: CASRVGQGVNYGYTF.